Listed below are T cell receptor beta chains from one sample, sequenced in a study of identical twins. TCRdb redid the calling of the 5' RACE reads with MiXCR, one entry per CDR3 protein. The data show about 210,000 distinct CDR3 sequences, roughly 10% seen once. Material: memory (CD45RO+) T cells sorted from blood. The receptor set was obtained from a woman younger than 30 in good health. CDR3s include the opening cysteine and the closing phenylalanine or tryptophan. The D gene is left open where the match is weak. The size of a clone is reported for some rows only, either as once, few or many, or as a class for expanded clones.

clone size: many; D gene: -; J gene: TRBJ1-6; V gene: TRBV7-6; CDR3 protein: CASSLAPLRPLHF; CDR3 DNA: TGTGCCAGCAGCTTAGCACCCCTAAGACCCCTCCACTTT
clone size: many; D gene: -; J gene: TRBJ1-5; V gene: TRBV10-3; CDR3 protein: CAISESGQSPHF; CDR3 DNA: TGTGCCATCAGTGAGTCGGGCCAAAGCCCGCATTTT
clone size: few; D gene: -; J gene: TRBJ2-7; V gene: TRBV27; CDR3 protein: CASSTIYEQYF; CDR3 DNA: TGTGCCAGCAGTACCATCTACGAGCAGTACTTC
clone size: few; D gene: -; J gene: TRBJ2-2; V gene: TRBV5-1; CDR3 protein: CASSLRSTGELFF; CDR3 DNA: TGCGCCAGCAGCTTGAGAAGCACCGGGGAGCTGTTTTTT
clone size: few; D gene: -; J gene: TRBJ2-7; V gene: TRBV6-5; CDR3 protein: CASSYWSSYEQYF; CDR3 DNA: TGTGCCAGCAGTTACTGGAGCTCCTACGAGCAGTACTTC
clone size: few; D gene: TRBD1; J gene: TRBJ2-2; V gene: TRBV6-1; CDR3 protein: CASSSFQGAGELFF; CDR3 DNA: TGTGCCAGCTCAAGCTTTCAGGGGGCCGGGGAGCTGTTTTTT
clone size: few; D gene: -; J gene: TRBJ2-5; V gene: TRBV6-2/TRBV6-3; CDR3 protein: CASSYSPQETQYF; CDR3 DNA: TGTGCCAGCAGTTACTCTCCCCAAGAGACCCAGTACTTC
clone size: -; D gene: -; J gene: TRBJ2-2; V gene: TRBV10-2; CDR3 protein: CASSVSDGSHTGELFF; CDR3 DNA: TGCGCCAGCAGTGTATCCGACGGGAGTCACACCGGGGAGCTGTTTTTT
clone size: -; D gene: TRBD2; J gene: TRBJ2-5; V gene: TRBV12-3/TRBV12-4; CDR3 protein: CAISLAPLTSGGVETQYF; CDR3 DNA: TGTGCCATCAGTTTAGCCCCCCTGACTAGCGGGGGAGTGGAGACCCAGTACTTC
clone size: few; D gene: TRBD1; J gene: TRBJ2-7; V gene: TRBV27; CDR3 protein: CASREHRTGDHEQYF; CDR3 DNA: TGTGCCAGCAGGGAACACCGGACAGGGGACCACGAGCAGTACTTC
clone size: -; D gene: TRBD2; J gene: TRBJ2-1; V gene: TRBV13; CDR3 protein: CASSARGRGNEQFF; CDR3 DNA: TGTGCCAGCAGCGCGCGCGGGAGAGGGAATGAGCAGTTCTTC
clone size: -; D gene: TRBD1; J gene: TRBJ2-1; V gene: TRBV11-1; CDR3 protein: CASSLTGAYNEQFF; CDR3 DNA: TGTGCCAGCAGCTTAACAGGGGCCTACAATGAGCAGTTCTTC
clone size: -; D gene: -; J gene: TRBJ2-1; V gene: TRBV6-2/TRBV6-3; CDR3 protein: CASSYRGGAHHNEQFF; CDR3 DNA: TGTGCCAGCAGTTACCGGGGCGGTGCTCACCACAATGAGCAGTTCTTC
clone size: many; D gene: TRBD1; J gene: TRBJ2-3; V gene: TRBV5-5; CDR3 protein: CASSLAGGASDTQYF; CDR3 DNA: TGTGCCAGCAGCTTGGCAGGGGGCGCATCAGATACGCAGTATTTT
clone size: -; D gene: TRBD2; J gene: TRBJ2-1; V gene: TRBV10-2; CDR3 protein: CASSERLAGYNEQFF; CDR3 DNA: TGCGCCAGCAGTGAGAGACTAGCGGGGTACAATGAGCAGTTCTTC
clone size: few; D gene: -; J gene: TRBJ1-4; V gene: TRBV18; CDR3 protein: CASSPSSSNEKLFF; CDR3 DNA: TGTGCCAGCTCACCATCCTCGAGTAATGAAAAACTGTTTTTT
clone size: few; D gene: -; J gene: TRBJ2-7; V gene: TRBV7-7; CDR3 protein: CASSRAEGGSYEQYF; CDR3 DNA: TGTGCCAGCAGCCGGGCGGAGGGAGGCTCCTACGAGCAGTACTTC
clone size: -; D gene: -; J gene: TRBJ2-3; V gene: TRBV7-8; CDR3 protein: CASSSRPLGDTQYF; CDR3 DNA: TGTGCCAGCAGCTCCAGACCCTTGGGAGATACGCAGTATTTT
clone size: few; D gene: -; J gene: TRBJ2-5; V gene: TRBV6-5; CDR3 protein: CASSYSGVRETQYF; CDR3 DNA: TGTGCCAGCAGTTACTCAGGAGTGAGAGAGACCCAGTACTTC
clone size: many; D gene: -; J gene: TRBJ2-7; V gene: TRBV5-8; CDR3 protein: CASSFAGTLTYEQYF; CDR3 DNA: TGTGCCAGCAGCTTTGCAGGGACCTTAACCTACGAGCAGTACTTC
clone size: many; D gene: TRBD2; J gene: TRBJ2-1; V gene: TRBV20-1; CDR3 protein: CSARGRDYLYNEQFF; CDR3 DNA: TGCAGTGCTAGAGGGAGGGACTACCTCTACAATGAGCAGTTCTTC
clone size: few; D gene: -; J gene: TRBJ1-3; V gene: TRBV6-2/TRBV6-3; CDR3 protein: CAHRRGIGNGNTIYF; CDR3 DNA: TGTGCCCATCGGCGAGGGATCGGTAATGGAAACACCATATATTTT
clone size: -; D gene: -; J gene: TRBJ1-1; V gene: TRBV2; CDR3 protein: CASSFNQGGTEAFF; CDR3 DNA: TGTGCCAGCAGTTTTAATCAGGGTGGCACTGAAGCTTTCTTT
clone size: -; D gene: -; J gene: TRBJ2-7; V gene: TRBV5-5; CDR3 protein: CASSPWTSYEQYF; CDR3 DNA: TGTGCCAGCAGCCCATGGACATCCTACGAGCAGTACTTC